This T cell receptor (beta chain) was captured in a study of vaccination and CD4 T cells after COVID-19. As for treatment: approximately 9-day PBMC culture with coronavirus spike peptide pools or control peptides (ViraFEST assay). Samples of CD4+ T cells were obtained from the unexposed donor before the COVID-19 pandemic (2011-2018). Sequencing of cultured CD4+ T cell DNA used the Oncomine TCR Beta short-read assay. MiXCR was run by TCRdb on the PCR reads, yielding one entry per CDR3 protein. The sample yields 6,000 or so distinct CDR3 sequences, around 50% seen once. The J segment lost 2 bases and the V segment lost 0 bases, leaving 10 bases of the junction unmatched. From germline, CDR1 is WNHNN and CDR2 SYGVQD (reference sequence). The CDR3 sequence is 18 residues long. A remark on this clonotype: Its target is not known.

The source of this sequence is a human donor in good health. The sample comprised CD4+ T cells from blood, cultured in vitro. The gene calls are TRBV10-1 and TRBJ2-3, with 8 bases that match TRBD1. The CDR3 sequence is CASSESVGQGAHTDTQYF. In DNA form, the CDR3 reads TGCGCCAGCAGTGAGTCCGTAGGGCAGGGGGCCCACACAGATACGCAGTATTTT.